This T cell receptor beta chain was captured in a study of T cell changes during pregnancy in multiple sclerosis. There are 16 residues in the CDR3. V lost 1 base, J lost 4 bases, and 1 base stayed unmatched. Germline V CDR1 and CDR2: SEHNR, FQNEAQ (reference sequence). The assay was immunoSEQ multiplex PCR, and TCRdb's table has in-frame clones only and misses some. The table shows roughly 79,000 clones, with around 93% occurring only once. The sample in question was peripheral blood, obtained in the second trimester of pregnancy. The receptor's source is a female donor in good health, enrolled as a control in a pregnancy study. The chain links TRBV7-9 to TRBJ1-6; 10 bases align to TRBD1. The CDR3 region has the DNA TGTGCCAGCAGCTTAGGGGACAGGGGTTATAATTCACCCCTCCACTTT. Protein: CASSLGDRGYNSPLHF.